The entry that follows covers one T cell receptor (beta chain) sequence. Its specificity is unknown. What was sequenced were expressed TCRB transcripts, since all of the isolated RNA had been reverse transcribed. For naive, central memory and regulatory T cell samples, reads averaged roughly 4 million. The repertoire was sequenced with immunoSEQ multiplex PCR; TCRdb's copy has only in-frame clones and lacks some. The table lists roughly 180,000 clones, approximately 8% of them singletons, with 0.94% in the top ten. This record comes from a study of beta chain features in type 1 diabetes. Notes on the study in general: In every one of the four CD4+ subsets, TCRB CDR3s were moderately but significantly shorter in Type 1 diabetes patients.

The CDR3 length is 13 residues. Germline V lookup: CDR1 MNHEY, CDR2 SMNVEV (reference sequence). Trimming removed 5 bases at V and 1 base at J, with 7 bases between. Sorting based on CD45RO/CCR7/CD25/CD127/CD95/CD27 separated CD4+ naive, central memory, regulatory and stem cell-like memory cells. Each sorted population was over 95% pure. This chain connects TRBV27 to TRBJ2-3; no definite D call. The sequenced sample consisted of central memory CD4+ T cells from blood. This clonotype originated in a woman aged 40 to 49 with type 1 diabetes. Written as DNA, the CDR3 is TGTGCCAGCAGTCCCCGTCGCACAGATACGCAGTATTTT. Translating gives CASSPRRTDTQYF.